The 11 T cell receptor beta chains given below trace back to one sample, sequenced in a study of T-cell reconstitution after alpha-beta-depleted transplantation in children. The authors prepared the TCRbeta library with unique molecular identifiers. MiXCR, applied by TCRdb to the PCR reads, yields one record per CDR3 protein. The sample yields 500,000 or so distinct CDR3 sequences, approximately 30% seen once. The source material was PBMCs from the stem cell graft donor, sampled from the stem cell graft. These receptors were taken from a human donor who donated a stem cell graft to a child with aplastic anemia.

This clonotype was counted a few times. The rearrangement joins TRBV27 to TRBJ1-4; D is ambiguous. Trimming stripped 7 bases from V and 2 bases from J, with 14 bases between. The length of the CDR3 is 15 residues. The germline V gene has CDR1 MNHEY and CDR2 SMNVEV (reference sequence). CDR3 amino acids: CASTTTYRTNEKLFF. The CDR3 coding sequence is TGTGCCAGCACTACAACTTATCGGACTAATGAAAAACTGTTTTTT.

The chain recombines TRBV19 with TRBJ1-4; 9 positions match TRBD1. V was pared by 5 bases and J by 11 bases, with 18 bases of the junction left unmatched. The V gene's germline CDR1 is LNHDA and CDR2 SQIVND (reference sequence). This CDR3 contains 17 residues. The CDR3 bases are TGTGCCAGTAGTCTAAGGGACAGGGATCACCAGTCCAGGAAACTGTTTTTT. It encodes CASSLRDRDHQSRKLFF.

This chain joins TRBV20-1 and TRBJ2-2; TRBD1 agrees at 7 bases. Germline V gives CDR1 DFQATT, CDR2 SNEGSKA (reference sequence). Trimming removed 2 bases from V and 7 bases from J; junction bases left unmatched: 10. There are 15 residues in the CDR3. The CDR3 reads CSARPSYRGSGELFF. The CDR3 DNA reads TGCAGTGCTAGACCCTCGTACAGGGGAAGCGGGGAGCTGTTTTTT.

This rearrangement joins TRBV11-1 to TRBJ1-2; 12 bases align to TRBD1. V was pared by 4 bases and J by 6 bases, with 15 bases of the junction left unmatched. The CDR3 has 18 amino acids. Germline CDR1 SGHAT, CDR2 FQDESV (reference sequence). The CDR3 loop reads CASSSTGTGGLLSDGYTF. The CDR3 nucleotides are TGTGCCAGCAGCTCTACAGGGACAGGGGGCCTCCTTTCGGATGGCTACACCTTC.

The gene calls are TRBV18 and TRBJ1-5; D unresolved. Germline lookup yields CDR1 KGHSH and CDR2 LQKENI. The CDR3 is 15 residues long. The V end lost 0 bases, the J end lost 2 bases, and 8 bases lay between the germline ends. In DNA form, the CDR3 reads TGTGCCAGCTCACCACCGGCCGGGGGCAATCAGCCCCAGCATTTT. This translates into CASSPPAGGNQPQHF.

This clonotype has a handful of counts. The chain is built from TRBV20-1 and TRBJ2-3; 10 bases are a match to TRBD1. CDR3 size: 15 residues. V lost 1 base to trimming and J lost 1 base; unmatched junction nucleotides: 2. CDR1 DFQATT and CDR2 SNEGSKA come from the germline V gene (reference sequence). The CDR3, as DNA: TGCAGTGCTAGAGCTGGGACAGGGGGCACAGATACGCAGTATTTT. Translation: CSARAGTGGTDTQYF.

With regard to this clonotype: The junction shows a germline mismatch at one end, possibly a read error. This chain links TRBV12-3 or TRBV12-4 with TRBJ2-3, with 9 bases matching TRBD2. The CDR3 has 14 residues. The CDR3 sequence: CASSPGTSTDTQYF. The CDR3 region has the DNA TGTGCCAGCAGTCCTGGGACTAGCACGGATACGCAGTATTTT.

The chain employs TRBV20-1 and TRBJ2-1, with D possibly being TRBD2 (5 bases). The CDR3 covers 14 residues. Germline CDR1 DFQATT, CDR2 SNEGSKA (reference sequence). Trimming removed 6 bases at V and 1 base at J, with 13 bases between. CDR3 DNA sequence: TGCAGTGCCCAGGACTGGGTTTCCTACAATGAGCAGTTCTTC. The encoded protein is CSAQDWVSYNEQFF.

The rearrangement uses TRBV20-1 and TRBJ1-5, with a tentative D call TRBD1 (5 bases). CDR1 is DFQATT and CDR2 is SNEGSKA in the germline V gene (reference sequence). This CDR3 has 14 amino acids. The germline V and J ends were trimmed by 0 bases and 4 bases, with 10 bases remaining between them. In DNA, the CDR3 is TGCAGTGCTAGAGATACCAGGGCTAATCAGCCCCAGCATTTT. Its translation: CSARDTRANQPQHF.

This clonotype has just a few counts. This chain uses TRBV6-6 with TRBJ1-1; D may be TRBD1 (6 bases). The V and J ends lost 8 bases and 8 bases respectively, with 9 bases between them. CDR1 MNHNY and CDR2 SVGAGI come from the germline V gene (reference sequence). CDR3 size: 10 residues. In nucleotides, the CDR3 is TGTGCCAGCGGGGGCCCAGAAGCTTTCTTT. Protein sequence: CASGGPEAFF.

This chain connects TRBV7-9 to TRBJ2-1, with D perhaps matching TRBD1 (7 bases). Between the trimmed V and J ends, which lost 5 bases and 10 bases, there was a span of 18 bases. Germline V lookup: CDR1 SEHNR, CDR2 FQNEAQ (reference sequence). The CDR3 has 14 amino acids. The CDR3 spells CASSEGGTGVEQFF. DNA for the CDR3: TGTGCCAGCAGCGAGGGGGGAACAGGGGTCGAGCAGTTCTTC. The complete variable domain, with remaining parts taken from reference TRBV7-9 and TRBJ2-1, reads DTGVSQNPRHKITKRGQNVTFRCDPISEHNRLYWYRQTLGQGPEFLTYFQNEAQLEKSRLLSDRFSAERPKGSFSTLEIQRTEQGDSAMYLCASSEGGTGVEQFFGPGTRLTVL.